The 6 T cell receptor beta chains listed next were all sequenced from one sample in a study of PD-L1 blockade in urothelial cancer. Method: immunoSEQ multiplex PCR; TCRdb's copy keeps in-frame clones and lacks some. The repertoire holds some 120,000 clones, with less than 95% as singletons. Time point here: peripheral blood 6 weeks after treatment start. Sequencing used PBMCs, obtained around atezolizumab (anti-PD-L1) treatment. These receptors all come from a man aged 55 to 69 with urothelial cancer.

Only one count was recorded for this clone. The rearrangement uses TRBV4-3 and TRBJ2-3; the match to TRBD2 covers 7 bases. Germline values: CDR1 LGHNA, CDR2 YSLEER. This CDR3 has 12 amino acids. Germline trimming cut 5 bases from V and 8 bases from J; bases unmatched to any gene: 4. The CDR3 loop reads CASSSPSGTQYF. Written as DNA, the CDR3 is TGCGCCAGCAGCAGTCCTAGCGGTACGCAGTATTTT.

The chain links TRBV2 to TRBJ1-3; the D gene is possibly TRBD1 (5 bases). CDR1 is SNHLY, CDR2 FYNNEI, per germline. The CDR3 length is 13 residues. Trimming took 8 bases from V and 0 from J, leaving 8 bases between them. DNA for the CDR3: TGTGCCAGCGGGGGGGTCTCTGGAAACACCATATATTTT. Residues: CASGGVSGNTIYF.

This chain links TRBV5-5 with TRBJ2-3; 7 positions match TRBD2. J lost 1 base, V lost 0 bases, and 5 bases had no gene match. The CDR3 has 16 residues. Germline CDR1 reads SGHKS; CDR2 reads YYEKEE (reference sequence). The CDR3: CASSLGDYPGTDTQYF. DNA for the CDR3: TGTGCCAGCAGCTTGGGGGACTATCCTGGCACAGATACGCAGTATTTT.

The J gene is TRBJ1-1, the V gene TRBV7-3, with TRBD1 identical over 8 bases. The CDR3 spans 13 residues. Per the germline V gene, CDR1 is SGHTA and CDR2 is FQGTGA. J was trimmed by 12 bases and V by 4 bases; bases with no gene match: 10. The CDR3 DNA is TGTGCCAGCAGCTCATATCAGGGGGCGGCTACTTTCTTT. It is translated as CASSSYQGAATFF.

This clone occurred once. The rearrangement joins TRBV9 to TRBJ1-2; D is undetermined. The length of the CDR3 is 15 residues. The ends were cut back, 0 bases at V and 6 bases at J, with 15 bases in the middle. CDR1 is SGDLS, CDR2 YYNGEE, per germline. CDR3 DNA sequence: TGTGCCAGCAGCGTAGGGGTCGGGAAAGAGGATGGCTACACCTTC. The encoded protein is CASSVGVGKEDGYTF. The entire variable domain, with the rest obtained from reference TRBV9 and TRBJ1-2, is as follows: DSGVTQTPKHLITATGQRVTLRCSPRSGDLSVYWYQQSLDQGLQFLIQYYNGEERAKGNILERFSAQQFPDLHSELNLSSLELGDSALYFCASSVGVGKEDGYTFGSGTRLTVV.

This clone occurred once. The J gene is TRBJ1-3, the V gene TRBV6-5; TRBD1 matches 7 bases. CDR1 and CDR2 from the germline V gene are MNHEY and SVGAGI. The CDR3 runs to 15 residues. The V gene end was trimmed by 2 bases and the J gene end by 2 bases; junction bases not matched to a gene: 3. The CDR3 region is CASSYRGQAGNTIYF. The CDR3 region has the DNA TGTGCCAGCAGTTACAGGGGGCAAGCTGGAAACACCATATATTTT.